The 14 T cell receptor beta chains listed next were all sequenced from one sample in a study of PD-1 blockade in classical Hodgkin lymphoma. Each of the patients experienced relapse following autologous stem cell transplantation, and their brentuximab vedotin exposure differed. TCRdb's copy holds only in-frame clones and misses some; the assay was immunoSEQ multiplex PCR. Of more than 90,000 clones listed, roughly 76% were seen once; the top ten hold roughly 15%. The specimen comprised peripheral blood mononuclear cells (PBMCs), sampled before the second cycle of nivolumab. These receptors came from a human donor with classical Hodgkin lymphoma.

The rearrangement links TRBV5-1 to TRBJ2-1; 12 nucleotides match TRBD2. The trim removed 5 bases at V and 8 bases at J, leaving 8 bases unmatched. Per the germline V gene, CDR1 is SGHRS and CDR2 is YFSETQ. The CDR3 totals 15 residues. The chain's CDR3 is CASRIGTSGYDEQFF. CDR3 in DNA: TGCGCCAGCAGAATAGGGACTAGCGGGTACGATGAGCAGTTCTTC.

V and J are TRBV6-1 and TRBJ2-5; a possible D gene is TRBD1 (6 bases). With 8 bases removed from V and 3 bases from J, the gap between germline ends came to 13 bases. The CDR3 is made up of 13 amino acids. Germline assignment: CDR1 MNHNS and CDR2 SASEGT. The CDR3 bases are TGTGCCAGCTGTACAGGGAGTGAAGAGACCCAGTACTTC. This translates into CASCTGSEETQYF.

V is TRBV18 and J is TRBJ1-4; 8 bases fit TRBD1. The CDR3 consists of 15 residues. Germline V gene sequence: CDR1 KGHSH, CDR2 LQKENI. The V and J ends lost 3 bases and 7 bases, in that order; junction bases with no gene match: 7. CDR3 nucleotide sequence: TGTGCCAGCTCACCGCTCACAGGGGGAGGTGAAAAACTGTTTTTT. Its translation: CASSPLTGGGEKLFF.

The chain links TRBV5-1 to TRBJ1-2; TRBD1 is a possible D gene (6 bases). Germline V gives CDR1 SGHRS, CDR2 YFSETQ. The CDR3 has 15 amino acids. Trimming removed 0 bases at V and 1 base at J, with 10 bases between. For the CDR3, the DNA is TGCGCCAGCAGCTTGGCCGGGGGCAGTAACTATGGCTACACCTTC. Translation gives CASSLAGGSNYGYTF.

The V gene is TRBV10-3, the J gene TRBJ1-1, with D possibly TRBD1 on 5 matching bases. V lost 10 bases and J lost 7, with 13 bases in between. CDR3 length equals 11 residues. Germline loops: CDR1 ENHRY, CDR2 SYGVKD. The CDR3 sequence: CASLSGLEAFF. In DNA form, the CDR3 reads TGTGCCAGCCTCTCGGGGCTTGAAGCTTTCTTT.

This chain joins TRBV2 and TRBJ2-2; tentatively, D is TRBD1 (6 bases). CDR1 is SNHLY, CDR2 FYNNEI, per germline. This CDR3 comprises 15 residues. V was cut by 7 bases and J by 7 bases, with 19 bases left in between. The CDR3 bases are TGTGCCAGCACTGGATCGGCAGGGGCGAACGGGGAGCTGTTTTTT. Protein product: CASTGSAGANGELFF. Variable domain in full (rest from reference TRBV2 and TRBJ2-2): EPEVTQTPSHQVTQMGQEVILRCVPISNHLYFYWYRQILGQKVEFLVSFYNNEISEKSEIFDDQFSVERPDGSNFTLKIRSTKLEDSAMYFCASTGSAGANGELFFGEGSRLTVL.

Here the CDR3 reads CASSPGLAGGRLDEQYF. The CDR3 nucleotides read TGTGCCAGCAGCCCGGGACTAGCGGGAGGGAGGTTGGACGAGCAGTACTTC. This chain connects TRBV9 to TRBJ2-7, with 16 bases matching TRBD2. V lost 4 bases to trimming and J lost 5 bases; unmatched junction nucleotides: 9. CDR1 is SGDLS and CDR2 is YYNGEE in the germline V gene. This CDR3 comprises 17 residues. Combining the CDR3 with reference TRBV9 and TRBJ2-7 gives the whole variable domain DSGVTQTPKHLITATGQRVTLRCSPRSGDLSVYWYQQSLDQGLQFLIQYYNGEERAKGNILERFSAQQFPDLHSELNLSSLELGDSALYFCASSPGLAGGRLDEQYFGPGTRLTVT.

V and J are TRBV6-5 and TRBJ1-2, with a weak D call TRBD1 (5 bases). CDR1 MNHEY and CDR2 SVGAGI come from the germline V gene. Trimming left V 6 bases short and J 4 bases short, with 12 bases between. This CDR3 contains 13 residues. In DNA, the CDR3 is TGTGCCAGCAGCCTTACAGGATTCTATGGCTACACCTTC. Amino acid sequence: CASSLTGFYGYTF.

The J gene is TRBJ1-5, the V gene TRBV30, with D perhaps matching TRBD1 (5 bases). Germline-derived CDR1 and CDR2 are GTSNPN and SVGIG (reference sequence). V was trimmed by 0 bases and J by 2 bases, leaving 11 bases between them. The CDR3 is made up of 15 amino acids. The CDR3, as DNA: TGTGCCTGGAGTGTGACAAGGGGAGGCAATCAGCCCCAGCATTTT. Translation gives CAWSVTRGGNQPQHF.

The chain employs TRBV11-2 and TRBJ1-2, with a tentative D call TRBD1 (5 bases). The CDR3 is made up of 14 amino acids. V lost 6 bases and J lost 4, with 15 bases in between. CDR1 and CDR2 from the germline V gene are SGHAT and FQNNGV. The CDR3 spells CASRPSGGSYGYTF. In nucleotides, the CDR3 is TGTGCCAGCAGACCGTCCGGGGGAAGCTATGGCTACACCTTC.

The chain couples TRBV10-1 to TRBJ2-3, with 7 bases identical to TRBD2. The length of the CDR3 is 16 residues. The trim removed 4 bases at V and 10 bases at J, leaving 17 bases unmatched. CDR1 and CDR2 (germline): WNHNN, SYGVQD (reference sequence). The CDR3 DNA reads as TGCGCCAGCAGTGGCCAGGGTGGTAGCGGGCGAGGGTCGCAGTATTTT. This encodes CASSGQGGSGRGSQYF.

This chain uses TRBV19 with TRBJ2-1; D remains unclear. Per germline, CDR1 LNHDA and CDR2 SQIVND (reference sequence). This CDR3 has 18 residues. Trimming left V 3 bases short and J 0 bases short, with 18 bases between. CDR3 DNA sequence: TGTGCCAGTAGTATGTTTTTGTCTGGTGGGATCTCCTACAATGAGCAGTTCTTC. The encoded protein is CASSMFLSGGISYNEQFF.

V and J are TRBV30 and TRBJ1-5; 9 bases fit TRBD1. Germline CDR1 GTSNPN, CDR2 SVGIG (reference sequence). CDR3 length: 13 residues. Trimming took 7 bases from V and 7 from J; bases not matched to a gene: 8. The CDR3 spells CALQGAPGQPQHF. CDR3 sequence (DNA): TGTGCCTTACAGGGGGCGCCAGGGCAGCCCCAGCATTTT.

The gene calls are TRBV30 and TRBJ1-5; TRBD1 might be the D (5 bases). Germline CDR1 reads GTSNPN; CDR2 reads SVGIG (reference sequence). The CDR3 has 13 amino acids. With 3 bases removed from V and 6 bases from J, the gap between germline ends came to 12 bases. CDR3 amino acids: CAWSSGSSQPQHF. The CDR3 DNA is TGTGCCTGGAGCTCAGGGTCGAGTCAGCCCCAGCATTTT.